This paragraph reports one T cell receptor (beta chain). The data are from a study of blood T cell repertoires in COVID-19. Whole-study context: Donors in the United States, Italy and Spain gave samples during acute or convalescent COVID-19. T cells, B-cell-depleted T cells, or PBMCs supplied cDNA or gDNA.

This CDR3 is 14 amino acids long. J was trimmed by 3 bases and V by 4 bases; bases with no gene match: 4. Germline lookup yields CDR1 SGHRS and CDR2 YFSETQ. Per the original methods: Reference gene primer amplification in the assay estimated nucleated cell counts. Some clones are missing from TCRdb's copy, which holds only in-frame ones; the method was immunoSEQ multiplex PCR. That table supplies the V and J calls and clone size; D and trimming were determined from the DNA. In the table there are over 60,000 clones, 84% of which are singletons. This sequence originates from a human donor in a cohort sampled during active COVID-19. Sequencing used peripheral blood. The chain couples TRBV5-1 to TRBJ1-2; TRBD1 agrees at 9 bases. The CDR3 loop is CASSTTGGDYGYTF. The CDR3, as DNA: TGCGCCAGCAGCACGACAGGGGGGGACTATGGCTACACCTTC.